Below, 10 T cell receptor beta chains from the same sample are listed, as sequenced in a study of CD8+CD57+ T cells in acquired aplastic anemia. Individuals selected for sequencing had exhibited CD8+CD57+ cell expansion on flow cytometry. TCR beta VDJ combinations and CDR3 sequences were profiled from genomic DNA. TCRdb independently ran MiXCR on the reads; one entry per CDR3 protein. Altogether fewer than 200,000 distinct CDR3 sequences are present, around half being singletons, with the ten largest covering approximately 1%. The sample consisted of sorted CD4+, CD8+, or CD8+CD57+ T cells (not recorded which) from PBMCs. The receptors derive from a human donor with aplastic anemia.

This clonotype was recorded at least ten times. The chain carries TRBV7-6 and TRBJ2-3; D possibly uses TRBD1 or TRBD2 (6 bases each). V shed 2 bases and J shed 4 bases, with 10 bases lying between them. Germline loops: CDR1 SGHVS, CDR2 FNYEAQ. CDR3 length: 14 residues. The CDR3 DNA reads TGTGCCAGCAGCTTATTCGGGGGCCCAGATACGCAGTATTTT. As protein: CASSLFGGPDTQYF. The entire variable domain, with the rest obtained from reference TRBV7-6 and TRBJ2-3, is as follows: GAGVSQSPRYKVTKRGQDVALRCDPISGHVSLYWYRQALGQGPEFLTYFNYEAQQDKSGLPNDRFSAERPEGSISTLTIQRTEQRDSAMYRCASSLFGGPDTQYFGPGTRLTVL.

This clonotype has ten or more counts. The chain couples TRBV5-6 to TRBJ1-2; D unresolved. Per germline, CDR1 SGHDT and CDR2 YYEEEE. V lost 0 bases to trimming and J lost 2 bases, with 8 bases between them. There are 14 residues in the CDR3. For the CDR3, the DNA is TGTGCCAGCAGCTTGGCCTGGCAGAACTATGGCTACACCTTC. This sequence encodes CASSLAWQNYGYTF. Using reference TRBV5-6 and TRBJ1-2 for the parts outside the CDR3, the full variable domain is DAGVTQSPTHLIKTRGQQVTLRCSPKSGHDTVSWYQQALGQGPQFIFQYYEEEERQRGNFPDRFSGHQFPNYSSELNVNALLLGDSALYLCASSLAWQNYGYTFGSGTRLTVV.

This clonotype was seen many times. The V and J genes are TRBV2 and TRBJ1-6; D ambiguous. Between the trimmed V and J ends, which lost 7 bases and 9 bases, there was a span of 16 bases. This CDR3 is 14 amino acids long. Germline CDR1 reads SNHLY; CDR2 reads FYNNEI. The CDR3 is CASTLAGNGSPLHF. CDR3 in DNA: TGTGCCAGCACCCTGGCGGGGAATGGTTCACCCCTCCACTTT.

V gene TRBV2 combines with J gene TRBJ1-4, with TRBD1 identical over 7 bases. With 0 bases clipped from V and 13 bases from J, the junction kept 5 bases outside the gene matches. This CDR3 comprises 13 residues. The germline V gene has CDR1 SNHLY and CDR2 FYNNEI. The CDR3 region is CASSEAQGERLFF. Written as DNA, the CDR3 is TGTGCCAGCAGTGAAGCGCAGGGGGAGAGACTGTTTTTT. Full variable domain (remainder filled in from reference TRBV2 and TRBJ1-4): EPEVTQTPSHQVTQMGQEVILRCVPISNHLYFYWYRQILGQKVEFLVSFYNNEISEKSEIFDDQFSVERPDGSNFTLKIRSTKLEDSAMYFCASSEAQGERLFFGSGTQLSVL.

Ten or more counts support this clonotype. The chain joins TRBV6-1 to TRBJ1-2; TRBD1 might be the D (6 bases). The CDR3 has 14 amino acids. V was clipped by 0 bases and J by 3 bases, with 8 bases between them. Germline CDR1 and CDR2: MNHNS and SASEGT. CDR3 loop: CASSEAGGDYGYTF. CDR3 nucleotide sequence: TGTGCCAGCAGTGAAGCAGGGGGAGACTATGGCTACACCTTC.

This clonotype was seen repeatedly, ten times or more. The chain is built from TRBV4-1 and TRBJ2-7; either TRBD1 or TRBD2 may fit D (6 bases each). This CDR3 is 17 amino acids long. V was clipped by 0 bases and J by 0 bases, with 15 bases between them. From germline, CDR1 is MGHRA and CDR2 YSYEKL. CDR3 sequence (DNA): TGCGCCAGCAGCCAAGATGGGGGGCACTACAGCTCCTACGAGCAGTACTTC. It codes for CASSQDGGHYSSYEQYF.

This clonotype was picked up many times. The gene calls are TRBV19 and TRBJ1-1, with 7 positions matching TRBD1. Losses at the gene ends were 3 bases for V and 0 bases for J; bases not matched to a gene: 4. The CDR3 runs to 15 residues. Per the germline V gene, CDR1 is LNHDA and CDR2 is SQIVND (reference sequence). CDR3 nucleotides: TGTGCCAGTAGTATGGGACAGACAATGAACACTGAAGCTTTCTTT. Translation: CASSMGQTMNTEAFF.

This clonotype has only a few counts. The genes are TRBV3-1 and TRBJ2-3, with D possibly called TRBD1 or TRBD2 (5 bases each). With 4 bases removed from V and 6 bases from J, the gap between germline ends came to 14 bases. The V gene's germline CDR1 is LGHDT and CDR2 YNNKEL (reference sequence). The CDR3 consists of 14 residues. This CDR3 is CASSLGTHGDTQYF. As DNA, the CDR3 is TGTGCCAGCAGCCTCGGGACCCACGGGGATACGCAGTATTTT.

The rearrangement links TRBV2 to TRBJ2-7; tentatively, D is TRBD2 (5 bases). Germline V lookup: CDR1 SNHLY, CDR2 FYNNEI. Trimming pared 7 bases from V and 9 bases from J, leaving 16 bases between. The CDR3 spans 12 residues. In DNA, the CDR3 is TGTGCCAGCAATGCGGAGGCCAGTTCGCAGTACTTC. Residues: CASNAEASSQYF.

The genes are TRBV20-1 and TRBJ2-1, with D perhaps assigned TRBD1 or TRBD2 (5 bases each). V was shortened by 5 bases and J by 5 bases, with 16 bases between the two germline ends. The germline gives CDR1 DFQATT, CDR2 SNEGSKA (reference sequence). CDR3 size: 14 residues. This chain's CDR3 is CSADTGTKNNEQFF. Here the CDR3 DNA reads TGCAGTGCTGATACCGGGACGAAAAACAATGAGCAGTTCTTC.